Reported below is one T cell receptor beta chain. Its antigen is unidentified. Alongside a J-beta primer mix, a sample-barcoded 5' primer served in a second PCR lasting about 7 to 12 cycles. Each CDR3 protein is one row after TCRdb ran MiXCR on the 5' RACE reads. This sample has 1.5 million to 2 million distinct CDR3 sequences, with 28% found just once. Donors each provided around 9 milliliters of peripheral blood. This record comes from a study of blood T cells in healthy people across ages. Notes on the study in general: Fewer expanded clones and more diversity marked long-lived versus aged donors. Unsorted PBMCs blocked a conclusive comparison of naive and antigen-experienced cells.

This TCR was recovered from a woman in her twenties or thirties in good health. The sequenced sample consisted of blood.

Written as DNA, the CDR3 is TGTGCCAGCTCACCAATTAAGGGCAATCAGCCCCAGCATTTT. This translates into CASSPIKGNQPQHF. The V and J genes are TRBV18 and TRBJ1-5; D not resolved. V lost 2 bases and J lost 2, with 7 bases in between. The CDR3 runs 14 residues. Germline V gene data show CDR1 as KGHSH and CDR2 as LQKENI.